This T cell receptor beta chain was documented in a study of blood T cells in healthy people across ages. Through a sample-barcoded 5' primer and a J-beta primer mix, a second PCR was run for roughly 7 to 11 cycles. Each cDNA molecule was tagged by a template-switch adaptor that had 12 random nucleotides. TCRdb reprocessed the 5' RACE reads with MiXCR, giving one entry per CDR3 protein. The table shows fewer than 1,000,000 distinct CDR3 sequences, with about 47% occurring only once. This CDR3 region has 13 residues. The germline gives CDR1 DFQATT, CDR2 SNEGSKA (reference sequence). The germline V and J ends were trimmed by 0 bases and 2 bases, with 8 bases remaining between them.

The chain is built from TRBV20-1 and TRBJ2-7, with D unclear. This receptor was taken from a man older than 75 in good health. Sequenced: blood. CDR3 in DNA: TGCAGTGCTAGAGATCGAATGGCCTACGAGCAGTACTTC. It yields the protein CSARDRMAYEQYF.